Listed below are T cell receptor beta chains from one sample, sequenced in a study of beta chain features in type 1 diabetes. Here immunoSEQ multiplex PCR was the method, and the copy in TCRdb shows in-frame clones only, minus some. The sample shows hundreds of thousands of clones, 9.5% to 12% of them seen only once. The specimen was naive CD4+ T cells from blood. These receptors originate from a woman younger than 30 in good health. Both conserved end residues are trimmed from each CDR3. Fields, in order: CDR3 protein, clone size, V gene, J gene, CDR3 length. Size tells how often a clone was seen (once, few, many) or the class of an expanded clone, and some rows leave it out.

RLGRPEAF	.	TRBV20-1	TRBJ1-1	8
ASSPRDILRGATDTQY	few	TRBV2	TRBJ2-3	16
ASSLGHSGEQF	few	TRBV5-1	TRBJ2-1	11
ASAPGPSEKLF	.	TRBV5-1	TRBJ1-4	11
ASSSLGQGKGGELF	.	TRBV27	TRBJ2-2	14
ASSPSLAKNIQY	few	TRBV19	TRBJ2-4	12
ASSPIRIDPLH	.	TRBV7-2	TRBJ1-6	11
ASSFPWTLGGQETQY	.	TRBV28	TRBJ2-5	15
ASSGTRGQETQY	few	TRBV2	TRBJ2-5	12
ASSATGHQPQH	.	TRBV27	TRBJ1-5	11
ASSPRDPGPTTDTQY	few	TRBV9	TRBJ2-3	15
ASSSTGRRNTEAF	.	TRBV5-6	TRBJ1-1	13
AITDGQGYT	few	TRBV10-3	TRBJ1-2	9
ASSRTGFEQY	.	TRBV4-1	TRBJ2-7	10
ASSQERAKGGTEAF	.	TRBV4-1	TRBJ1-1	14
ASSTRQVLEQF	few	TRBV2	TRBJ2-1	11
AWSKVAYNEQF	few	TRBV30	TRBJ2-1	11
ASMAYNEQF	few	TRBV2	TRBJ2-1	9
ASSLLAYSNTEAF	.	TRBV7-9	TRBJ1-1	13
ASSLPRGPTYNEQF	.	TRBV7-6	TRBJ2-1	14
TLWDIQY	many	TRBV7-2	TRBJ2-4	7
ASSPMYRESEAF	few	TRBV14	TRBJ1-1	12
ASSSPQSVSPETQY	few	TRBV7-2	TRBJ2-5	14
ASSWLAGLGSHEQY	.	TRBV7-2	TRBJ2-7	14
ASSPIVSSQETQY	.	TRBV18	TRBJ2-5	13
ASGPAPVMGETQY	.	TRBV7-6	TRBJ2-5	13
SVGGGDLAKNIQY	.	TRBV29-1	TRBJ2-4	13
ASRFSGTVTAF	.	TRBV19	TRBJ1-1	11
ASSQDSSGSEY	.	TRBV14	TRBJ2-3	11
ASGSGFSGANVLT	few	TRBV2	TRBJ2-6	13
ASSLLGAAKNIQY	few	TRBV5-1	TRBJ2-4	13
ASSLLGQGKGEQF	few	TRBV28	TRBJ2-1	13
ASSLAPPYRGQSDTQY	.	TRBV7-8	TRBJ2-3	16
ASSLRDHRNEQY	few	TRBV7-3	TRBJ2-7	12
ATSRGQARPYSGELF	few	TRBV15	TRBJ2-2	15
ASSYERTTDTQY	.	TRBV6-5	TRBJ2-3	12
ATSRDRTYSNQPQH	.	TRBV15	TRBJ1-5	14
ASSTPGGQAPSGANVLT	.	TRBV27	TRBJ2-6	17
ASSRITGDEAF	.	TRBV14	TRBJ1-1	11
ASSQDRAPLEAF	.	TRBV14	TRBJ1-1	12
ASSTHRGGYT	.	TRBV7-2	TRBJ1-2	10
SARTNYGYT	few	TRBV20-1	TRBJ1-2	9